This note documents a single TCR beta chain sequence. Its specificity is unknown. Repertoires were generated with immunoSEQ multiplex PCR, while TCRdb's copy carries only in-frame clones and drops some. This table has about 82,000 clones, about 78% appearing once. Germline loops: CDR1 SGHRS, CDR2 YFSETQ. The CDR3 extends over 15 amino acids. V was shortened by 4 bases and J by 3 bases, with 13 bases between the two germline ends. The sample originates from a study of radiotherapy plus CTLA-4 blockade in lung cancer. Study-wide results and caveats: In blood, tumor-derived TCR clones expanded after radiotherapy plus ipilimumab.

Sequencing used peripheral blood, obtained from a patient treated with radiotherapy plus ipilimumab. This sequence joins TRBV5-1 and TRBJ2-2, with D possibly TRBD1 on 6 matching bases. This clonotype originated in a human donor with non-small cell lung cancer that progressed on radiotherapy plus ipilimumab. The CDR3 loop is CASSPIRGDTGELFF. The DNA of the CDR3 is TGCGCCAGCAGCCCAATCAGGGGTGACACCGGGGAGCTGTTTTTT.